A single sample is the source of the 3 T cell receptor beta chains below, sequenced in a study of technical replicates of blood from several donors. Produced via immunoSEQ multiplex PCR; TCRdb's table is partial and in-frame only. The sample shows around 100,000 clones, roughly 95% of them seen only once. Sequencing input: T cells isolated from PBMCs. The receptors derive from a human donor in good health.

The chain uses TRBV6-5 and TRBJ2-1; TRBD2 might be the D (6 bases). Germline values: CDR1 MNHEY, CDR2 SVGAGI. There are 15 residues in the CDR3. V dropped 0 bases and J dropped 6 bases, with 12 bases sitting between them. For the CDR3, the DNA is TGTGCCAGCAGTTACTCATACCGGGAGCTCAATGAGCAGTTCTTC. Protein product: CASSYSYRELNEQFF.

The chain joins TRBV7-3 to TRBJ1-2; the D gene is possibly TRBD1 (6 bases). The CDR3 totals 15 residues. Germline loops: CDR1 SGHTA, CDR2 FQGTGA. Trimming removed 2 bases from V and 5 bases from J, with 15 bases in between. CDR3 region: CASSLQGTDPYGYTF. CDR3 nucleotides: TGTGCCAGCAGCTTACAGGGGACGGACCCATATGGCTACACCTTC.

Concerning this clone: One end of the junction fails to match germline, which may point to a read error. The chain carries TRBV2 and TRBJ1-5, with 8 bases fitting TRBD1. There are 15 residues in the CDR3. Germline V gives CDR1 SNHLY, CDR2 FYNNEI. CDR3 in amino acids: CASREGTGLNQPQHF. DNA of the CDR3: TGTGCCAGCAGGGAAGGGACAGGCCTCAATCAGCCCCAGCATTTT.